A selection of T cell receptor beta chains follows, all from one sample in a study of blood T cell repertoires in COVID-19. The method was immunoSEQ multiplex PCR; TCRdb's version includes in-frame clones alone and lacks a portion of them. The sample has nearly 110,000 clones; 70% to 85% are singletons. The material sequenced was peripheral blood. All receptors derive from a woman between 55 and 75 years old with acute or convalescent COVID-19. The CDR3 runs from the conserved cysteine through the conserved F or W. A D gene is named only where the DNA matches it firmly. Some rows have no size entry. The others give once, few or many, or a class for an expanded clone.

- | TRBJ2-7 | TRBV6-5 | TRBD1 | TGTGCCAGCAGTTACTCGGGACAGGGGGCCTACGAGCAGTACTTC | CASSYSGQGAYEQYF
- | TRBJ2-7 | TRBV15 | - | TGTGCCACCAGCAGAGATAGGGGGGGCGAGCAGTACTTC | CATSRDRGGEQYF
- | TRBJ1-6 | TRBV5-4 | - | TGTGCCAGCAGCCCTGACACAAATTCACCCCTCCACTTT | CASSPDTNSPLHF
- | TRBJ2-5 | TRBV19 | TRBD2 | TGTGCCAGTAGTATTCGGCGGGAGGCCGGGGAGACCCAGTACTTC | CASSIRREAGETQYF
- | TRBJ2-1 | TRBV12-5 | TRBD1 | TGTGCTAGTGGTTTGGGACAGGGGTACAATGAGCAGTTCTTC | CASGLGQGYNEQFF
- | TRBJ2-3 | TRBV6-5 | TRBD2 | TGTGCCAGCGCCCCTAGCGGGGGCACAGATACGCAGTATTTT | CASAPSGGTDTQYF
- | TRBJ1-2 | TRBV5-5 | - | TGTGCCAGCAGCTTCTCGCCGTGGGGGGACTATGGCTACACCTTC | CASSFSPWGDYGYTF
once | TRBJ2-7 | TRBV7-2 | - | TGTGCCAGCAGCTTAGCGAGCCGCGGCCACGAGCAGTACTTC | CASSLASRGHEQYF
- | TRBJ1-2 | TRBV7-9 | TRBD1 | TGTGCCAGCAGCGCGGGACAGACTAACTATGGCTACACCTTC | CASSAGQTNYGYTF
- | TRBJ1-6 | TRBV18 | TRBD1 | TGTGCCAGCTCACCCGGACAGGGGGCCAATTCACCCCTCCACTTT | CASSPGQGANSPLHF
once | TRBJ1-3 | TRBV19 | - | TGTGCCAGTAGTATGGGTACAGGGTCTGGAAACACCATATATTTT | CASSMGTGSGNTIYF
- | TRBJ2-3 | TRBV18 | TRBD2 | TGTGCCAGCTCACCAACTAGCGGGTGGACAGATACGCAGTATTTT | CASSPTSGWTDTQYF
- | TRBJ1-5 | TRBV6-5 | TRBD1 | TGTGCCAGCAGTTACAAAAGGGACAGGAATCAGCCCCAGCATTTT | CASSYKRDRNQPQHF
- | TRBJ2-7 | TRBV19 | - | TGTGCCAGTCAGGCCTTCAGGGACTCCTACGAGCAGTACTTC | CASQAFRDSYEQYF
- | TRBJ1-1 | TRBV5-1 | TRBD1 | TGCGCCAGCAGCCAGGGACAGTCCAACACTGAAGCTTTCTTT | CASSQGQSNTEAFF
once | TRBJ2-5 | TRBV19 | - | TGTGCCAGTAGCACCCGGACGGGGAACCAAGAGACCCAGTACTTC | CASSTRTGNQETQYF
once | TRBJ1-4 | TRBV25-1 | TRBD1 | TGTGCCAGCAGTGACGACAGGGTTGAAAAACTGTTTTTT | CASSDDRVEKLFF
few | TRBJ1-4 | TRBV11-2 | TRBD1 | TGTGCCAGCAGCTTTGGGACAGGGGAGGAAAAACTGTTTTTT | CASSFGTGEEKLFF
- | TRBJ1-5 | TRBV7-2 | - | TGTGCCAGCAGCACCAGGGGTGATCAGCCCCAGCATTTT | CASSTRGDQPQHF
- | TRBJ1-5 | TRBV7-8 | - | TGTGCCAGCAGCTTCAGGGAAAATCAGCCCCAGCATTTT | CASSFRENQPQHF
- | TRBJ1-4 | TRBV5-1 | TRBD1 | TGCGCCAGCAGACGGGGACAGGGGATTGAAAAACTGTTTTTT | CASRRGQGIEKLFF
- | TRBJ2-2 | TRBV5-5 | - | TGTGCCAGCAGCCCCCGACAGGTTGTAGCCGGGGAGCTGTTTTTT | CASSPRQVVAGELFF